This T cell receptor (beta chain) was profiled in a study of T cell repertoires in cytomegalovirus infection (dated by TCRdb to the late 2010s). Regarding the complete study: Recently identified HLA-C-restricted CMV epitopes, whose presentation resists viral immunomodulation, were targeted by peptide stimulations together with well-studied HLA-B-restricted epitopes. Donor HLA type was relevant to the analysis, because carriage of CMV infection together with the matching HLA type was indicated by public TCR beta signatures.

The research as a whole found: In the ex vivo response, HLA-C-restricted CMV-specific TCR beta clonotypes were dominant, and in two of eight donors the single most frequent clonotype came from this HLA-C-restricted group. In both this cohort and an independent cohort of several hundred donors, the cumulative frequency of public TCR beta family members distinguished carriers of CMV infection plus the relevant HLA type.

CDR1 and CDR2, per the germline V gene, are MGHRA and YSYEKL. Taken from cysteine to phenylalanine, the CDR3 has 11 residues. Here the CDR3 DNA is all that survives: 33 bases in frame from base 1. Relative to germline, V is 2 bases shorter and J is 7 bases shorter, with 2 bases between their ends. The intended sense of this specimen's treatment or condition label: in vitro stimulation with specific CMV peptide epitopes to enrich CMV-specific T cells. This clonotype was counted many times. What this receptor recognizes is not known. One base away there is no much larger clone; base qualities are not given. The run used an Illumina HiSeq 1500. Starting from the raw public reads, TCRdb applied fastp trimming at Q25, assembled clones with MiXCR and retained in-frame beta chains. Duplicate CDR3 protein sequences are folded into a single record with the most common DNA and genes. For this sample the table gives about 310,000 distinct CDR3 sequences, of which roughly 25% were detected only once. About an eighth of the sample rests with the top ten.

The rearranged chain carries TRBV4-1 and TRBJ2-2, with the D segment identity uncertain. This sequence was found in a human donor in good health (CMV status not recorded). Some clones in this sample may be carry-over from other donors' samples. Sequencing used cultured PBMCs, obtained from culture after CMV antigen stimulation. CDR3 sequence: CASSQSGELFF. Read as DNA, the sequence is TGCGCCAGCAGCCAAAGCGGGGAGCTGTTTTTT.